Listed here are 30 T cell receptor beta chains from one sample, sequenced in a study of CD8 T cells in ankylosing spondylitis. TCRdb reanalysed the 5' RACE reads using MiXCR and keeps one entry per CDR3 protein. The table includes tens of thousands of distinct CDR3 sequences, about 2.6% detected once. The sequencing input was blood, either unsorted or a sorted T cell fraction (not recorded which). Every receptor here comes from a female donor with ankylosing spondylitis or in good health (not recorded which).

This clonotype was observed many times. The chain is built from TRBV9 and TRBJ2-1; TRBD2 matches at 7 bases. Germline V CDR1 and CDR2: SGDLS, YYNGEE. This CDR3 contains 14 residues. With 2 bases clipped from V and 7 bases from J, the junction kept 6 bases outside the gene matches. The CDR3 protein is CASSVLGGSNEQFF. The CDR3 coding sequence is TGTGCCAGCAGCGTGCTGGGCGGGAGTAATGAGCAGTTCTTC. The full variable domain, in which reference TRBV9 and TRBJ2-1 provide the parts outside the CDR3, is DSGVTQTPKHLITATGQRVTLRCSPRSGDLSVYWYQQSLDQGLQFLIQYYNGEERAKGNILERFSAQQFPDLHSELNLSSLELGDSALYFCASSVLGGSNEQFFGPGTRLTVL.

This clonotype was observed at least ten times. CDR3 sequence (DNA): TGTGCCAGCAGCCCCCGATCGCGGGGTCAACAAGAGACCCAGTACTTC. It encodes CASSPRSRGQQETQYF. The chain has TRBV9 and TRBJ2-5; D may be TRBD2 (6 bases). V lost 4 bases, J lost 2 bases, and 18 bases lay in between. CDR1 is SGDLS and CDR2 is YYNGEE in the germline V gene. The CDR3 loop spans 16 amino acids.

This clonotype was found many times. In nucleotides, the CDR3 is TGTGCCAGCAGCGTAGGGTTGGGGGCGGAGAACACTGAAGCTTTCTTT. It specifies CASSVGLGAENTEAFF. The chain carries TRBV9 and TRBJ1-1, with D perhaps matching TRBD1 (6 bases). V gave up 0 bases and J gave up 1 base, with 13 bases separating them. CDR1 is SGDLS, CDR2 YYNGEE, per germline. The CDR3 sequence is 16 residues long.

This clonotype was recorded at least ten times. V usage is TRBV9 and J usage is TRBJ2-1; the match to TRBD1 covers 9 bases. Germline V CDR1 and CDR2: SGDLS, YYNGEE. The V and J ends lost 6 bases and 8 bases, in that order; junction bases with no gene match: 9. CDR3 size: 14 residues. This chain's CDR3 is CASKSGQGTDEQFF. The CDR3 DNA reads TGTGCCAGCAAGTCGGGACAGGGTACCGATGAGCAGTTCTTC.

This clonotype was observed at least ten times. The chain is built from TRBV9 and TRBJ1-6; D gene ambiguous. Germline V gives CDR1 SGDLS, CDR2 YYNGEE. With 0 bases removed from V and 3 bases from J, the gap between germline ends came to 10 bases. The CDR3 sequence is 16 residues long. The CDR3 reads CASSVESRLYNSPLHF. The CDR3 DNA reads as TGTGCCAGCAGCGTAGAATCTAGACTCTATAATTCACCCCTCCACTTT.

This clonotype was detected ten times or more. This rearrangement joins TRBV9 to TRBJ2-3; a weak D match, TRBD1 (5 bases). The CDR3 contains 15 residues. Germline values: CDR1 SGDLS, CDR2 YYNGEE. V lost 6 bases, J lost 1 base, and 15 bases lay in between. The CDR3 DNA sequence: TGTGCCAGCACCGCGGTGGGGCTGCGCACAGATACGCAGTATTTT. This gives the protein CASTAVGLRTDTQYF.

This clonotype was seen repeatedly, ten times or more. The chain joins TRBV9 to TRBJ2-5; the D is unclear. V lost 5 bases and J lost 1, with 15 bases in between. Germline-derived CDR1 and CDR2 are SGDLS and YYNGEE. This CDR3 has 15 amino acids. The CDR3 here is CASSTAGGVQETQYF. The CDR3 DNA follows: TGTGCCAGCAGTACAGCAGGCGGAGTCCAAGAGACCCAGTACTTC.

This clonotype was recorded at least ten times. The V call is TRBV9, the J call TRBJ1-1; 9 bases align to TRBD1. The CDR3 covers 14 residues. V was clipped by 3 bases and J by 4 bases; unmatched bases: 4. The germline CDR1 and CDR2 sequences are SGDLS and YYNGEE. CDR3 sequence reads: CASSGLTGGTEAFF. The CDR3 nucleotides are TGTGCCAGCAGCGGGTTGACAGGGGGCACTGAAGCTTTCTTT. Combining the CDR3 with reference TRBV9 and TRBJ1-1 gives the whole variable domain DSGVTQTPKHLITATGQRVTLRCSPRSGDLSVYWYQQSLDQGLQFLIQYYNGEERAKGNILERFSAQQFPDLHSELNLSSLELGDSALYFCASSGLTGGTEAFFGQGTRLTVV.

This clonotype was found many times. The chain is built from TRBV9 and TRBJ2-2; TRBD2 matches 10 bases. Germline loops: CDR1 SGDLS, CDR2 YYNGEE. CDR3 length: 18 amino acids. V dropped 0 bases and J dropped 3; count of bases not matched to a gene: 8. CDR3 protein: CASSVDSGRARDTGELFF. The CDR3, as DNA: TGTGCCAGCAGCGTAGACAGCGGGAGGGCCAGGGACACCGGGGAGCTGTTTTTT.

This clonotype has at least ten counts. The chain links TRBV9 to TRBJ2-1; D not certain. Between the trimmed V and J ends, which lost 0 bases and 0 bases, there was a span of 13 bases. Germline assignment: CDR1 SGDLS and CDR2 YYNGEE. The CDR3 length is 17 residues. The CDR3 nucleotides are TGTGCCAGCAGCGTAGCCCCCTCCCCCGACTCCTACAATGAGCAGTTCTTC. Translating gives CASSVAPSPDSYNEQFF. Filled out from reference TRBV9 and TRBJ2-1, the complete variable domain reads DSGVTQTPKHLITATGQRVTLRCSPRSGDLSVYWYQQSLDQGLQFLIQYYNGEERAKGNILERFSAQQFPDLHSELNLSSLELGDSALYFCASSVAPSPDSYNEQFFGPGTRLTVL.

In this sample, this clonotype turned up many times. The chain joins TRBV9 to TRBJ2-5; 10 bases are shared with TRBD2. Per germline, CDR1 SGDLS and CDR2 YYNGEE. Trimming took 0 bases from V and 3 from J; bases not matched to a gene: 8. This CDR3 spans 17 amino acids. CDR3 in amino acids: CASSVGASGGNKETQYF. DNA of the CDR3: TGTGCCAGCAGCGTAGGCGCTAGCGGGGGCAATAAAGAGACCCAGTACTTC.

This clonotype was detected many times. This chain uses TRBV9 with TRBJ2-2, with TRBD2 matching over 8 bases. CDR3 length: 16 amino acids. Unmatched junction bases numbered 5, after V lost 0 bases and J lost 4 bases. Germline V gene lookup returns CDR1 SGDLS and CDR2 YYNGEE. In DNA form, the CDR3 reads TGTGCCAGCAGCGTAGATTACGGGAGGGCCACCGGGGAGCTGTTTTTT. Amino acids: CASSVDYGRATGELFF. Looking up the rest from reference TRBV9 and TRBJ2-2 gives the full variable domain: DSGVTQTPKHLITATGQRVTLRCSPRSGDLSVYWYQQSLDQGLQFLIQYYNGEERAKGNILERFSAQQFPDLHSELNLSSLELGDSALYFCASSVDYGRATGELFFGEGSRLTVL.

This clonotype was counted ten times or more. The CDR3 bases are TGTGCCAGCAGCGATCAGGGGAGCTCCTACAATGAGCAGTTCTTC. It codes for CASSDQGSSYNEQFF. The V call is TRBV9, the J call TRBJ2-1, with a tentative D call TRBD1 (6 bases). Germline CDR1 reads SGDLS; CDR2 reads YYNGEE. The ends were cut back, 3 bases at V and 0 bases at J, with 10 bases in the middle. CDR3 length equals 15 residues. Drawing the rest from reference TRBV9 and TRBJ2-1, the complete variable domain is DSGVTQTPKHLITATGQRVTLRCSPRSGDLSVYWYQQSLDQGLQFLIQYYNGEERAKGNILERFSAQQFPDLHSELNLSSLELGDSALYFCASSDQGSSYNEQFFGPGTRLTVL.

This clonotype was counted ten times or more. This chain uses TRBV9 with TRBJ1-2; no definite D call. This CDR3 region has 14 residues. V dropped 2 bases and J dropped 3 bases, with 11 bases sitting between them. CDR1 is SGDLS and CDR2 is YYNGEE in the germline V gene. CDR3 bases: TGTGCCAGCAGCGTTGGTGGTGGGGACTATGGCTACACCTTC. This gives the protein CASSVGGGDYGYTF.

This clonotype was picked up many times. The rearrangement joins TRBV9 to TRBJ2-3; no clear D gene. The CDR3 has 14 residues. The germline V gene encodes CDR1 SGDLS and CDR2 YYNGEE. V was shortened by 4 bases and J by 0 bases, with 9 bases between the two germline ends. The CDR3: CASSSRQSTDTQYF. The DNA for the CDR3 is TGTGCCAGCAGCTCCAGACAAAGCACAGATACGCAGTATTTT. Using reference TRBV9 and TRBJ2-3 for the parts outside the CDR3, the full variable domain is DSGVTQTPKHLITATGQRVTLRCSPRSGDLSVYWYQQSLDQGLQFLIQYYNGEERAKGNILERFSAQQFPDLHSELNLSSLELGDSALYFCASSSRQSTDTQYFGPGTRLTVL.

This clonotype was seen ten or more times. The V and J genes are TRBV9 and TRBJ2-5; D is unclear. Between the trimmed V and J ends, which lost 1 base and 2 bases, there was a span of 15 bases. This CDR3 comprises 16 residues. Germline CDR1 reads SGDLS; CDR2 reads YYNGEE. The CDR3, as DNA: TGTGCCAGCAGCGTATTCGGCTACCCTGGACAAGAGACCCAGTACTTC. Amino acids: CASSVFGYPGQETQYF. The full variable domain, in which reference TRBV9 and TRBJ2-5 provide the parts outside the CDR3, is DSGVTQTPKHLITATGQRVTLRCSPRSGDLSVYWYQQSLDQGLQFLIQYYNGEERAKGNILERFSAQQFPDLHSELNLSSLELGDSALYFCASSVFGYPGQETQYFGPGTRLLVL.

This clonotype was observed at least ten times. The V call is TRBV9, the J call TRBJ2-1; D could derive from TRBD1 or TRBD2 (5 bases each). Germline values: CDR1 SGDLS, CDR2 YYNGEE. The germline V and J ends were trimmed by 1 base and 9 bases, with 14 bases remaining between them. CDR3 length: 14 residues. In DNA, the CDR3 is TGTGCCAGCAGCGTACAGGGAGCGCTAGGTGAGCAGTTCTTC. Protein: CASSVQGALGEQFF.

This clonotype was seen at least ten times. The V and J genes are TRBV9 and TRBJ2-1; the match to TRBD2 covers 7 bases. Unmatched junction bases numbered 3, after V lost 0 bases and J lost 3 bases. Germline CDR1 SGDLS, CDR2 YYNGEE. This CDR3 spans 15 amino acids. The CDR3 sequence: CASSVGRGNYNEQFF. Here the CDR3 DNA reads TGTGCCAGCAGCGTAGGGCGGGGGAACTACAATGAGCAGTTCTTC. Based on the CDR3 plus reference TRBV9 and TRBJ2-1, the full variable domain is DSGVTQTPKHLITATGQRVTLRCSPRSGDLSVYWYQQSLDQGLQFLIQYYNGEERAKGNILERFSAQQFPDLHSELNLSSLELGDSALYFCASSVGRGNYNEQFFGPGTRLTVL.

This clonotype was seen many times. V usage is TRBV9 and J usage is TRBJ2-7; possibly TRBD2 for D (6 bases). V gave up 4 bases and J gave up 6 bases, with 17 bases separating them. The CDR3 extends over 14 amino acids. Germline loops: CDR1 SGDLS, CDR2 YYNGEE. The CDR3 reads CASSSPGLFSEQYF. CDR3 in DNA: TGTGCCAGCAGCTCACCGGGACTCTTTAGCGAGCAGTACTTC.

This clonotype was seen many times. V is TRBV9 and J is TRBJ1-1; TRBD1 matches at 8 bases. The V gene's germline CDR1 is SGDLS and CDR2 YYNGEE. This CDR3 contains 14 residues. The trim removed 3 bases at V and 1 base at J, leaving 2 bases unmatched. In DNA form, the CDR3 reads TGTGCCAGCAGCGCGCAGGGGGCGAACACTGAAGCTTTCTTT. Translation gives CASSAQGANTEAFF.

This clonotype counts as medium-sized (0.01 to 0.1%). This chain connects TRBV9 to TRBJ2-2; possible D gene TRBD1, 6 bases. Germline-derived CDR1 and CDR2 are SGDLS and YYNGEE. This CDR3 has 14 amino acids. V was pared by 1 base and J by 7 bases, with 11 bases between. The CDR3 is CASSVLGDNGELFF. The CDR3 DNA sequence: TGTGCCAGCAGCGTATTGGGGGACAACGGGGAGCTGTTTTTT.

This clonotype was seen ten or more times. J is TRBJ2-3 and V is TRBV9; D call uncertain. Germline-derived CDR1 and CDR2 are SGDLS and YYNGEE. Trimming shortened V by 4 bases and J by 3 bases, and 3 bases separated the two germline ends. The CDR3 consists of 11 residues. The CDR3 coding sequence is TGTGCCAGCAGCATTACAGATACGCAGTATTTT. Encoded protein: CASSITDTQYF.

This clonotype was observed many times. This chain joins TRBV9 and TRBJ2-3; 9 nucleotides agree with TRBD2. The CDR3 consists of 17 residues. In germline, CDR1 is SGDLS, CDR2 YYNGEE. J lost 5 bases, V lost 0 bases, and 10 bases had no gene match. In nucleotides, the CDR3 is TGTGCCAGCAGCGTAGGGGGTAGCGGGGGCCGAGGAGATACGCAGTATTTT. It yields the protein CASSVGGSGGRGDTQYF.

In this sample, this clonotype is medium-sized. The V and J genes are TRBV9 and TRBJ2-1; maybe TRBD2 (7 bases). This CDR3 is 16 amino acids long. Per germline, CDR1 SGDLS and CDR2 YYNGEE. Between the trimmed V and J ends, which lost 0 bases and 5 bases, there was a span of 15 bases. The CDR3 nucleotides are TGTGCCAGCAGCGTAGAGGGGGGGACGGGACACAATGAGCAGTTCTTC. Translation: CASSVEGGTGHNEQFF.

This clonotype occurred many times. The chain carries TRBV4-2 and TRBJ1-3; D remains ambiguous. Germline assignment: CDR1 LGHNA and CDR2 YNFKEQ. This CDR3 comprises 17 residues. The V end was cut by 0 bases, the J end by 1 base, with 13 bases between. CDR3 sequence reads: CASSQETRTDSGNTIYF. DNA of the CDR3: TGTGCCAGCAGCCAAGAAACCCGTACAGATTCTGGAAACACCATATATTTT.

This clonotype was counted at least ten times. The genes are TRBV9 and TRBJ2-3, with D possibly called TRBD1 or TRBD2 (6 bases each). In germline, CDR1 is SGDLS, CDR2 YYNGEE. The CDR3 runs 16 residues. The ends were cut back, 4 bases at V and 6 bases at J, with 21 bases in the middle. DNA for the CDR3: TGTGCCAGCAGCCTGGGGGGCCCCCGGATGGAGGATACGCAGTATTTT. It specifies CASSLGGPRMEDTQYF.

This clonotype was found many times. The chain couples TRBV9 to TRBJ1-1; D may be TRBD1 (6 bases). The CDR3 runs 13 residues. CDR1 is SGDLS and CDR2 is YYNGEE in the germline V gene. Trimming removed 0 bases at V and 5 bases at J, with 8 bases between. Here the CDR3 reads CASSVEGGTEAFF. The CDR3 DNA reads TGTGCCAGCAGCGTAGAGGGGGGAACTGAAGCTTTCTTT.

Ten or more counts support this clonotype. The chain combines TRBV9 with TRBJ2-3; 8 bases are shared with TRBD2. The CDR3 totals 16 residues. Trimming cost V 0 bases and J 6 bases; bases outside gene matches: 9. Germline CDR1 and CDR2: SGDLS and YYNGEE. This chain's CDR3 is CASSVAIDGGADTQYF. CDR3 bases: TGTGCCAGCAGCGTAGCCATCGACGGGGGGGCGGATACGCAGTATTTT.

This clonotype was observed at least ten times. This chain uses TRBV5-1 with TRBJ1-1; D is perhaps TRBD1 (5 bases). This CDR3 has 13 residues. The germline V gene has CDR1 SGHRS and CDR2 YFSETQ. Trimming shortened V by 10 bases and J by 5 bases, and 18 bases separated the two germline ends. In DNA form, the CDR3 reads TGCGCCCCAGCAAGGCGGGGGGGTACTGAAGCTTTCTTT. Translated, it gives CAPARRGGTEAFF.

In this sample, this clonotype turned up many times. The chain links TRBV9 to TRBJ2-3; perhaps TRBD2 as D (6 bases). The length of the CDR3 is 15 residues. Deletions cut 5 bases from V and 0 bases from J, with 13 bases between. From germline, CDR1 is SGDLS and CDR2 YYNGEE. The CDR3 nucleotides are TGTGCCAGCAGTGCTTCGACTAGGAGCACAGATACGCAGTATTTT. Its protein product is CASSASTRSTDTQYF.